This T cell receptor beta chain appears in the sequencing data of a study of T cell repertoires in cytomegalovirus infection. At the level of the study: Public TCR beta signatures were indicative of both CMV infection and a matching HLA type.

TCRdb reprocessed the reads via MiXCR and lists one record per CDR3 protein. The table has around 190,000 distinct CDR3 sequences, about 15% seen once. CDR1 LNHDA and CDR2 SQIVND come from the germline V gene (reference sequence). J gave up 5 bases and V 6 bases, and 16 bases lay outside the gene matches. This CDR3 has 17 amino acids. The rearrangement links TRBV19 to TRBJ1-1; TRBD1 matches at 9 bases. Sequencing was done on a sample of PBMCs. The clonotype originates from a human donor in good health (CMV status not recorded). Some clones in this sample may be carry-over from other donors' samples. The CDR3 is CASRTGGETQDVTEAFF. The DNA for the CDR3 is TGTGCCAGTAGAACAGGGGGCGAAACTCAGGATGTAACTGAAGCTTTCTTT.